This TCR beta chain was sequenced during a study of low-dose radiotherapy and immunotherapy resistance in tumors. Across the study: Intravenous cyclophosphamide 200 mg/m2 was given every two weeks, one day before radiation and immunotherapy.

J gave up 6 bases and V 5 bases, and 13 bases lay outside the gene matches. Germline V gene lookup returns CDR1 MNHEY and CDR2 SMNVEV (reference sequence). CDR3 size: 17 residues. Time point defined: after trial treatment. Treatment of the sample: LDRT plus nivolumab, ipilimumab, low-dose cyclophosphamide and aspirin (RACIN trial). This clonotype was counted at least ten times. Priming of first-strand cDNA relied on TRAV- and TRBV-specific primers (covering alpha and beta chains). For amplifying TCRs, the PCR ran for about 20 cycles with Phusion, which was used together with a constant-region primer and the adapter on the V primers. TCRdb reanalysed the reads using MiXCR and keeps one entry per CDR3 protein. This repertoire shows about 58,000 distinct CDR3 sequences, about a quarter found once; its top ten account for less than 7.5%.

The sample here was PBMCs, taken after low-dose radiotherapy plus immunotherapy. The chain combines TRBV27 with TRBJ2-7, with TRBD2 matching over 13 bases. The origin of this receptor is a male donor with prostate cancer. CDR3 sequence reads: CASSLGLAGFGGPEQYF. CDR3 sequence (DNA): TGTGCCAGCAGTCTGGGACTAGCGGGGTTTGGTGGGCCCGAGCAGTACTTC.